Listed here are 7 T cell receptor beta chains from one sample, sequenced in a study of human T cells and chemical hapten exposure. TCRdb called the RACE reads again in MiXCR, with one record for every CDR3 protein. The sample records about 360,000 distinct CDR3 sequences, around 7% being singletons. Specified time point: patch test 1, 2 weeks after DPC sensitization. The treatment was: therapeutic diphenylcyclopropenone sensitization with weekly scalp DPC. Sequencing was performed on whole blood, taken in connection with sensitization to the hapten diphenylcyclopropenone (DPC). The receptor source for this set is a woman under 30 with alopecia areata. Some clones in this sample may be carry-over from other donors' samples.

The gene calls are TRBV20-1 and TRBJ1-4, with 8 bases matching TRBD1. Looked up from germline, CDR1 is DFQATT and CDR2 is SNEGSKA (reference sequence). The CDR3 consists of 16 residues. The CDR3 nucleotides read TGCAGGGGCTGGGGACAGGAGCTAGGGGCTAATGAAAAACTGTTTTTT. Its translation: CRGWGQELGANEKLFF.

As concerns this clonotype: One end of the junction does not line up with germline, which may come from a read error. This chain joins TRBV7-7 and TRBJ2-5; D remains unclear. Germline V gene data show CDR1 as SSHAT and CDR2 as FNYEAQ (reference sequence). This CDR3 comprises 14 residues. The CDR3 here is CASSPTDPQETQYF. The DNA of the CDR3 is TGTGCTAGCAGTCCGACGGACCCCCAAGAGACCCAGTACTTC.

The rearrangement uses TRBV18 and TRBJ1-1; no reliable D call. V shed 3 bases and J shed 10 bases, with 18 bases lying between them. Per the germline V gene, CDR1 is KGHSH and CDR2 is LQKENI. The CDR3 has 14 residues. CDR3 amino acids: CASSPREANLGAFF. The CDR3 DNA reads TGTGCCAGCTCACCCCGGGAGGCTAACTTAGGAGCTTTCTTT.

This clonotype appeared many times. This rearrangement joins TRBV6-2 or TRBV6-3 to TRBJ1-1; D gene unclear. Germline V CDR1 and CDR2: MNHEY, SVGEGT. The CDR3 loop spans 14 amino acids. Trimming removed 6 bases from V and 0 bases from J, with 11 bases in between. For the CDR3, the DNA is TGTGCCAGCAGAAGGACGGCCTTGAACACTGAAGCTTTCTTT. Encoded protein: CASRRTALNTEAFF.

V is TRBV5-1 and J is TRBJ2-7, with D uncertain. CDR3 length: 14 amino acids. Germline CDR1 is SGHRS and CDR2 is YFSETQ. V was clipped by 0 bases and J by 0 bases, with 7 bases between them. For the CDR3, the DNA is TGCGCCAGCAGCTTGGGGGCGGACTCCTACGAGCAGTACTTC. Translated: CASSLGADSYEQYF.

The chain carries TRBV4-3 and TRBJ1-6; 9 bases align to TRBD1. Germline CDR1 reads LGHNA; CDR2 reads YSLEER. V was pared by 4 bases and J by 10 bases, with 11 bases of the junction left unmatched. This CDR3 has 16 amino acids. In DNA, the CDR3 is TGCGCCAGCAGCCCAAGGACAGGGGCTGAGAACTCACCCCTCCACTTT. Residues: CASSPRTGAENSPLHF.

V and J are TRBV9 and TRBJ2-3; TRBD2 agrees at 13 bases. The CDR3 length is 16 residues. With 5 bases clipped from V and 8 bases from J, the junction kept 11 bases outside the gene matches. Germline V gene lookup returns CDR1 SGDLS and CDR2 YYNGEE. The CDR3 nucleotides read TGTGCCAGCAGTTCTCCTGGACTAGCGGGGGCCGGTACGCAGTATTTT. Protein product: CASSSPGLAGAGTQYF.